The 24 T cell receptor beta chains below were found in one sample sequenced in a study of early T cells in non-severe SARS-CoV-2 infection. TCRdb called the 5' RACE reads again in MiXCR, with one record for every CDR3 protein. This table has tens of thousands of distinct CDR3 sequences, roughly 7.1% appearing once. The specimen comprised whole blood, sampled at baseline. The source of these receptors is an adult who was a healthcare worker with PCR-confirmed SARS-CoV-2 infection or an uninfected control (not recorded which).

This clonotype was recorded at least ten times. The chain carries TRBV15 and TRBJ2-5; weak D call: TRBD2 (5 bases). V lost 2 bases and J 1 base, leaving 11 bases between the germline ends. The V gene's germline CDR1 is LNHNV and CDR2 YYDKDF (reference sequence). This CDR3 is 15 amino acids long. The CDR3, as DNA: TGTGCCACCAGCAGAAGCGGAGACTTCCAAGAGACCCAGTACTTC. It yields the protein CATSRSGDFQETQYF.

There are many counts of this clonotype. J is TRBJ2-7 and V is TRBV7-9; D is unresolved. Trimming removed 3 bases at V and 5 bases at J, with 11 bases between. In germline, CDR1 is SEHNR, CDR2 FQNEAQ (reference sequence). This CDR3 contains 13 residues. The CDR3 protein is CASSLSWWDEQYF. The CDR3 bases are TGTGCCAGCAGCTTGAGTTGGTGGGACGAGCAGTACTTC.

This clonotype was seen ten or more times. The gene calls are TRBV6-2 or TRBV6-3 and TRBJ1-5, with TRBD1 matching over 8 bases. J was trimmed by 5 bases and V by 7 bases; bases with no gene match: 10. This CDR3 is 15 amino acids long. The V gene's germline CDR1 is MNHEY and CDR2 SVGEGT. CDR3 nucleotides: TGTGCCAGCATGAAGGACAGGGTCTCTGATCAGCCCCAGCATTTT. This gives the protein CASMKDRVSDQPQHF.

This chain links TRBV3-1 with TRBJ2-1; no clear D gene. CDR1 and CDR2 from the germline V gene are LGHDT and YNNKEL (reference sequence). The CDR3 has 13 residues. V lost 1 base and J 6 bases, leaving 7 bases between the germline ends. The CDR3 DNA is TGTGCCAGCAGCCAAGTTGACCCCAATGAGCAGTTCTTC. This sequence encodes CASSQVDPNEQFF.

CDR3 DNA sequence: TGTGCCAGCAGCTTCCCCCCCGAGGCTGGCTACACCTTC. The encoded protein is CASSFPPEAGYTF. V and J are TRBV7-9 and TRBJ1-2; D remains unclear. Germline V gene data show CDR1 as SEHNR and CDR2 as FQNEAQ (reference sequence). CDR3 length: 13 residues. Trimming took 3 bases from V and 7 from J, leaving 12 bases between them.

There are a few counts of this clonotype. The CDR3 here is CASQLLLTGEQTQYF. CDR3 in DNA: TGTGCCAGCCAGTTACTCCTGACAGGGGAGCAGACCCAGTACTTC. The J gene is TRBJ2-5, the V gene TRBV6-6, with 8 nucleotides matching TRBD1. After removal of 8 bases from V and 6 bases from J, the junction contained 14 bases not matched to a gene. The CDR3 loop spans 15 amino acids. CDR1 MNHNY and CDR2 SVGAGI come from the germline V gene (reference sequence).

The sample holds many counts of this clonotype. The chain carries TRBV27 and TRBJ2-7, with 7 bases that match TRBD2. The trim removed 5 bases at V and 3 bases at J, leaving 13 bases unmatched. This CDR3 comprises 16 residues. Germline-derived CDR1 and CDR2 are MNHEY and SMNVEV (reference sequence). The CDR3 is CASSPFAGRADYEQYF. In nucleotides, the CDR3 is TGTGCCAGCAGTCCCTTTGCGGGGAGGGCGGACTACGAGCAGTACTTC.

A few counts support this clonotype. V is TRBV7-2 and J is TRBJ2-1; 9 bases line up with TRBD2. Trimming removed 0 bases from V and 1 base from J; junction bases left unmatched: 4. Germline loops: CDR1 SGHTA, CDR2 FQGNSA. CDR3 length equals 17 residues. CDR3 in amino acids: CASSLALAGRSYNEQFF. In DNA, the CDR3 is TGTGCCAGCAGCTTAGCGCTAGCGGGAAGGTCCTACAATGAGCAGTTCTTC.

The rearrangement joins TRBV27 to TRBJ1-3; no reliable D call. With 6 bases removed from V and 0 bases from J, the gap between germline ends came to 9 bases. Germline V gives CDR1 MNHEY, CDR2 SMNVEV (reference sequence). CDR3 length: 14 amino acids. The DNA of the CDR3 is TGTGCCAGCAGCCCCGCCAGCTCTGGAAACACCATATATTTT. It is translated as CASSPASSGNTIYF.

This clonotype was detected only a few times. One junction end does not reproduce the germline sequence, and a read error may be involved. V usage is TRBV10-3 and J usage is TRBJ2-5; 7 bases are a match to TRBD1. This CDR3 contains 12 residues. Germline CDR1 reads ENHRY; CDR2 reads SYGVKD. The CDR3 DNA is TGTGCCATCAGTGAGTCGGCACAGGGGTTGCACTTC. It translates to CAISESAQGLHF.

The gene calls are TRBV19 and TRBJ2-7; 8 positions agree with TRBD2. Germline loops: CDR1 LNHDA, CDR2 SQIVND (reference sequence). V lost 5 bases and J lost 2; bases outside the gene matches: 11. There are 16 residues in the CDR3. The CDR3 loop reads CASSRRLATIPYEQYF. The DNA of the CDR3 is TGTGCCAGTAGTCGGAGACTAGCGACAATCCCCTACGAGCAGTACTTC.

This clonotype has just a few counts. This rearrangement joins TRBV9 to TRBJ1-2; 12 bases map to TRBD1. The V gene end was trimmed by 3 bases and the J gene end by 7 bases; junction bases not matched to a gene: 10. Germline lookup yields CDR1 SGDLS and CDR2 YYNGEE. The CDR3 sequence is 16 residues long. CDR3 in DNA: TGTGCCAGCAGCGACAGGGACAGGGGGCTGTATAGTGGCTACACCTTC. Its protein is CASSDRDRGLYSGYTF.

The chain is built from TRBV18 and TRBJ2-5, with unresolved D. The germline gives CDR1 KGHSH, CDR2 LQKENI. The CDR3 has 15 amino acids. V lost 2 bases, J lost 2 bases, and 12 bases lay in between. In nucleotides, the CDR3 is TGTGCCAGCTCACCATTTTCAGTGGGGCAAGAGACCCAGTACTTC. Translation: CASSPFSVGQETQYF.

A few counts support this clonotype. The chain couples TRBV10-2 to TRBJ2-1; 8 nucleotides align to TRBD2. The CDR3 has 12 residues. V trimming: 8 bases; J trimming: 6 bases; junction bases outside the gene matches: 3. In germline, CDR1 is WSHSY, CDR2 SAAADI. The CDR3 protein is CASLAGSNEQFF. The CDR3, as DNA: TGCGCCAGCTTAGCGGGGTCCAATGAGCAGTTCTTC.

This clonotype was counted many times. The chain carries TRBV6-5 and TRBJ2-7, with a tentative D call TRBD2 (5 bases). V lost 0 bases, J lost 3 bases, and 15 bases lay in between. Germline assignment: CDR1 MNHEY and CDR2 SVGAGI. This CDR3 is 16 amino acids long. This CDR3 reads CASSYSSTSRDYEQYF. The CDR3 DNA sequence: TGTGCCAGCAGTTACTCGAGCACCTCCCGGGACTACGAGCAGTACTTC.

This clonotype was recorded at least ten times. The genes are TRBV6-1 and TRBJ2-2, with D unresolved. CDR1 is MNHNS, CDR2 SASEGT, per germline. This CDR3 is built from 15 residues. The V end was cut by 2 bases, the J end by 1 base, with 8 bases between. The CDR3 sequence: CASSERLGNTGELFF. The DNA of the CDR3 is TGTGCCAGCAGTGAAAGGTTGGGGAACACCGGGGAGCTGTTTTTT.

This clonotype was counted ten times or more. This chain joins TRBV6-2 or TRBV6-3 and TRBJ2-7; D not resolved. V lost 6 bases and J 3 bases, leaving 18 bases between the germline ends. The CDR3 covers 15 residues. CDR1 and CDR2 (germline): MNHEY, SVGEGT. CDR3 protein: CASSPQPSGIYEQYF. The CDR3 DNA follows: TGTGCCAGCAGCCCGCAGCCCTCCGGTATCTACGAGCAGTACTTC.

CDR3 bases: TGTGCCAGCAGCTTAGTCGGGGCTCGCTTAGCCAAAAACATTCAGTACTTC. Amino acids: CASSLVGARLAKNIQYF. J is TRBJ2-4 and V is TRBV7-9, with D perhaps matching TRBD1 or TRBD2 (5 bases each). The CDR3 totals 17 residues. V was trimmed by 1 base and J by 0 bases, leaving 13 bases between them. Germline V gene data show CDR1 as SEHNR and CDR2 as FQNEAQ (reference sequence).

The table lists this clonotype with many counts. The gene calls are TRBV5-6 and TRBJ2-3; 7 nucleotides align to TRBD1. Germline lookup yields CDR1 SGHDT and CDR2 YYEEEE. J was trimmed by 5 bases and V by 4 bases; bases with no gene match: 13. There are 16 residues in the CDR3. The CDR3 is CASSRGQKPLGDTQYF. The CDR3 nucleotides are TGTGCCAGCAGCCGGGGACAGAAGCCTCTGGGAGATACGCAGTATTTT. Variable domain in full (rest from reference TRBV5-6 and TRBJ2-3): DAGVTQSPTHLIKTRGQQVTLRCSPKSGHDTVSWYQQALGQGPQFIFQYYEEEERQRGNFPDRFSGHQFPNYSSELNVNALLLGDSALYLCASSRGQKPLGDTQYFGPGTRLTVL.

Many counts were recorded for this clonotype. This sequence joins TRBV10-3 and TRBJ2-7; D might be TRBD1 (6 bases). The CDR3 length is 11 residues. Germline V gives CDR1 ENHRY, CDR2 SYGVKD. Trimming took 11 bases from V and 3 from J, leaving 11 bases between them. CDR3 in amino acids: CAAATGYEQYF. In DNA, the CDR3 is TGTGCCGCGGCGACAGGCTACGAGCAGTACTTC.

The chain uses TRBV7-3 and TRBJ2-1; 9 bases are shared with TRBD2. The V segment lost 4 bases and the J segment 8 bases; nucleotides outside the gene matches: 9. The V gene's germline CDR1 is SGHTA and CDR2 FQGTGA. This CDR3 spans 15 amino acids. This CDR3 reads CASSYDSGSIDEQFF. CDR3 DNA: TGTGCCAGCAGCTATGATAGCGGGAGTATTGATGAGCAGTTCTTC.

The chain couples TRBV3-1 to TRBJ2-7, with no clear D. This CDR3 has 12 residues. The V end was cut by 0 bases, the J end by 4 bases, with 4 bases between. Germline lookup yields CDR1 LGHDT and CDR2 YNNKEL (reference sequence). CDR3 sequence (DNA): TGTGCCAGCAGCCAAGATCAGTACGAGCAGTACTTC. It is translated as CASSQDQYEQYF.

This clonotype was seen many times. The chain carries TRBV18 and TRBJ1-1, with D unclear. The CDR3 runs 14 residues. CDR1 KGHSH and CDR2 LQKENI come from the germline V gene. With 3 bases removed from V and 7 bases from J, the gap between germline ends came to 15 bases. The CDR3 DNA is TGTGCCAGCTCACCCGGGCCCGATCGGGATGAAGCTTTCTTT. The encoded protein is CASSPGPDRDEAFF.

This clonotype was observed a few times. This sequence joins TRBV27 and TRBJ2-1, with D maybe TRBD1 (6 bases). The V gene lost 6 bases and the J gene lost 3 bases, with 12 bases spanning the gap. The CDR3 sequence is 14 residues long. Per the germline V gene, CDR1 is MNHEY and CDR2 is SMNVEV (reference sequence). For the CDR3, the DNA is TGTGCCAGCAGCCCCGGACAGATCTACAATGAGCAGTTCTTC. Protein sequence: CASSPGQIYNEQFF.